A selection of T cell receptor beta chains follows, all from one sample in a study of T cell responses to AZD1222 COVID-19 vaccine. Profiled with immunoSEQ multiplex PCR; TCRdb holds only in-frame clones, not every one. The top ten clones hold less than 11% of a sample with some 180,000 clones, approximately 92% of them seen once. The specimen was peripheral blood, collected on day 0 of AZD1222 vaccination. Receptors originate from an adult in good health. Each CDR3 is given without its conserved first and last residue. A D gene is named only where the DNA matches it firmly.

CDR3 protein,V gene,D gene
ASSFEARLNTEAF,TRBV11-2,NA
ASSPGQALTEAF,TRBV10-2,TRBD1
ASSGPGIGLF,TRBV5-5,NA
ASSYSGTGHYGYT,TRBV6-2/TRBV6-3,TRBD1
ASSLELDSNQPQH,TRBV7-6,NA
ASSSNPDRYNEQF,TRBV4-2,TRBD1
ASAMAGFSTDTQY,TRBV7-3,NA
ASSEYTDTQY,TRBV9,NA
ASSGDSGRGGANVLT,TRBV10-2,TRBD2
ASSQGNRDRTYEQY,TRBV4-1,TRBD1
ASSYLKATNEKLF,TRBV6-6,NA
SVVLGPEAF,TRBV29-1,NA
ASSSSLTGSPLH,TRBV7-8,NA
ASSPSLGSTEAF,TRBV7-2,NA
ASSTQGPPSD,TRBV2,NA
ASSEAGSDTEAF,TRBV6-1,NA
ASSLDGLNTEAF,TRBV5-4,NA
ASRLPTGSGGYT,TRBV28,TRBD1
ASSPRGSTNEKLF,TRBV9,NA
ASSQVRTGANVLT,TRBV14,NA
ASSRKRTGKNEKLF,TRBV19,NA
ASSLGSGSNYGYT,TRBV11-1,NA
ASSYRDTVQF,TRBV19,NA
ASSIVLPSGVSDTQY,TRBV19,TRBD2
ATSDYREPYQETQY,TRBV24-1,NA
ASSRTTSASTDTQY,TRBV4-2,TRBD2
ASRGVATDTQY,TRBV19,NA
ATSRSGLSYGYT,TRBV15,NA
ASRPQGGNTEAF,TRBV6-6,NA